This T cell receptor beta chain was profiled in a study of shared clonotypes between healthy human individuals. Study observations and caveats: Clonotype sharing levels among donors were expected to vary with sequencing depth.

The V and J ends lost 5 bases and 3 bases respectively, with 5 bases between them. Germline V gene sequence: CDR1 SGHNT, CDR2 YENEEA. The CDR3 runs to 12 residues. Worth noting for this clone: Its antigen is currently unknown.

The method was immunoSEQ multiplex PCR; TCRdb's version includes in-frame clones alone and lacks a portion of them. The data show approximately 2.5 million clones, around nine tenths seen once. Sample: naive CD4+ T cells sorted from blood. Subset defined: CD45RA+ positively selected. This clonotype was sampled from a man between 18 and 35 years old in good health. J is TRBJ2-1 and V is TRBV11-3; a possible D gene is TRBD2 (5 bases). CDR3: CASSAGYNEQFF. Written as DNA, the CDR3 is TGTGCCAGCAGCGCGGGCTACAATGAGCAGTTCTTC.